This is a list of T cell receptor beta chains from one sample in a study of cytomegalovirus exposure and HLA in healthy donors. Data came from immunoSEQ multiplex PCR; TCRdb stores just in-frame clones and leaves some out. Of 200,000 or so clones listed, approximately 88% are singletons. Sequenced: PBMCs. The receptors stem from a boy aged 2 to 10 in good health and CMV-seronegative. CDR3s include the opening cysteine and the closing phenylalanine or tryptophan. D genes are given only for firm matches. Clone size appears in some rows only: once, few, many, or a class for an expanded clone.

J	V	D	size	DNA	CDR3
TRBJ2-7	TRBV12-1	.	.	TGTGCCAGCAGCTTCTACAGGGTTGCCTACGAGCAGTACTTC	CASSFYRVAYEQYF
TRBJ2-5	TRBV7-9	TRBD2	.	TGTGCCAGCAGCTTAGGAGCCGGGGGGATTAAAGAGACCCAGTACTTC	CASSLGAGGIKETQYF
TRBJ2-7	TRBV5-4	.	.	TGTGCCAGCAGCTTGGGCCCGGAGGGATTTTACGAGCAGTACTTC	CASSLGPEGFYEQYF
TRBJ1-2	TRBV6-4	.	.	TGTGCCAGCCGCGACAGCAAGTATGGCTACACCTTC	CASRDSKYGYTF
TRBJ2-3	TRBV18	TRBD1	.	TGTGCCAGCTCACCCCGGGACAGCAGCACAGATACGCAGTATTTT	CASSPRDSSTDTQYF
TRBJ2-7	TRBV14	.	.	TGTGCCAGCAGCCAGATAGCAGACAGGCACGAGCAGTACTTC	CASSQIADRHEQYF
TRBJ1-3	TRBV29-1	.	.	TGCAGCGTTGGGTCCGATTTACAGGGTTCTGGAAACACCATATATTTT	CSVGSDLQGSGNTIYF
TRBJ2-1	TRBV7-9	.	.	TGTGCCAGCAGCGTAACTTTCAATGAGCAGTTCTTC	CASSVTFNEQFF
TRBJ2-5	TRBV7-7	.	.	TGTGCTAGCAGCTTAGGTGGCGGGTGGGCTACTCAAGAGACCCAGTACTTC	CASSLGGGWATQETQYF
TRBJ1-1	TRBV19	.	.	TGTGCCAGTAGTATTTACGGGGGGATGAACACTGAAGCTTTCTTT	CASSIYGGMNTEAFF
TRBJ2-7	TRBV6-5	.	.	TGTGCCAGCAGTTACCAAAAAAGACAGGTCTCCTACGAGCAGTACTTC	CASSYQKRQVSYEQYF
TRBJ2-7	TRBV27	.	.	TGTGCCAGCAGTTTTTGGGGGCGAACCTACGAGCAGTACTTC	CASSFWGRTYEQYF
TRBJ1-2	TRBV30	TRBD1	.	TGTGCCTGGAGTGAACGGGACAGGGGGCTAAACTATGGCTACACCTTC	CAWSERDRGLNYGYTF
TRBJ1-2	TRBV30	TRBD1	.	TGTGCCTGGAGTGTACAGAGGGGGCAGGGCTACACCTTC	CAWSVQRGQGYTF
TRBJ2-7	TRBV5-6	TRBD1	once	TGTGCCAGCAGTTGGGACAGGGCTTCCGAGCAGTACTTC	CASSWDRASEQYF
TRBJ2-1	TRBV2	TRBD2	.	TGTGCCAGCAGTTCAATCGGGGGGGCGGGCTACAATGAGCAGTTCTTC	CASSSIGGAGYNEQFF
TRBJ2-7	TRBV15	TRBD2	once	TGTGCCACCAGCAGAATAGGACTAGCGGAGGACGAGCAGTACTTC	CATSRIGLAEDEQYF
TRBJ2-7	TRBV5-6	TRBD1	few	TGTGCCAGCAGCGGCCGGGACAGAGCCTACGAGCAGTACTTC	CASSGRDRAYEQYF
TRBJ1-2	TRBV10-3	.	.	TGTGCCATCAGTGAGTCCGAGACAGGAGGTGGCTACACCTTC	CAISESETGGGYTF
TRBJ2-1	TRBV7-9	TRBD2	.	TGTGCCAGCAACGTGGGGGGGGGTGAGCAGTTCTTC	CASNVGGGEQFF
TRBJ1-5	TRBV30	.	few	TGTGCCTGGAGTCCCCAGGACAATCAGCCCCAGCATTTT	CAWSPQDNQPQHF
TRBJ2-5	TRBV5-1	TRBD2	.	TGCGCCAGCAGCTTGGTAGCGGGAGAGACCCAAGAGACCCAGTACTTC	CASSLVAGETQETQYF
TRBJ2-3	TRBV6-1	TRBD2	.	TGTGCCAGCAGTGGACTAGCGGGAGGAAGCACAGATACGCAGTATTTT	CASSGLAGGSTDTQYF
TRBJ1-2	TRBV4-1	TRBD1	once	TGCGCCAGCAGCCGGGACAGGGAGGGCTATGGCTACACCTTC	CASSRDREGYGYTF
TRBJ2-7	TRBV4-1	TRBD2	.	TGCGCCAGCAGCCAAGTCCAAAGCGGGGGTGCCTACGAGCAGTACTTC	CASSQVQSGGAYEQYF
TRBJ2-7	TRBV5-8	.	few	TGTGCCAGCAGCTTGGCTGCGGGCTCTCCCTACGAGCAGTACTTC	CASSLAAGSPYEQYF
TRBJ1-2	TRBV9	TRBD1	.	TGTGCCAGCAGCGCACGGGACAGGGGGCGTGCAGGCTATGGCTACACCTTC	CASSARDRGRAGYGYTF
TRBJ2-1	TRBV7-8	TRBD2	.	TGTGCCAGCAGCCCAACTAGCGGGAGGTCGCTAAATGAGCAGTTCTTC	CASSPTSGRSLNEQFF
TRBJ2-5	TRBV27	TRBD2	.	TGTGCCAGCAGTATCACAGGACTAGCGGGGGGCCCATGGGGGGAGACCCAGTACTTC	CASSITGLAGGPWGETQYF
TRBJ2-5	TRBV5-1	.	.	TGCGCCAGCAGCCAGAGACAGGGAGGACGAGAGACCCAGTACTTC	CASSQRQGGRETQYF
TRBJ1-1	TRBV11-2	.	.	TGTGCCAGCAGCTTAGAGGCACTGAACAGGGCCGGCGAAGCTTTCTTT	CASSLEALNRAGEAFF
TRBJ1-1	TRBV19	TRBD1	once	TGTGCCAGTAGTATACTATTGCCCGGAGGACAGGTAGAGACTGAAGCTTTCTTT	CASSILLPGGQVETEAFF
TRBJ1-6	TRBV9	.	.	TGTGCCAGCAGCGGAGACCCGACGACAACCTATAATTCACCCCTCCACTTT	CASSGDPTTTYNSPLHF
TRBJ2-3	TRBV5-1	.	.	TGCGCCAGCAGCTTGGCCGGGGGATCTACTAGCACAGATACGCAGTATTTT	CASSLAGGSTSTDTQYF
TRBJ1-2	TRBV7-9	.	.	TGTGCCAGCAGCCGGGAGGGCGGAGGCTACACCTTC	CASSREGGGYTF
TRBJ1-2	TRBV5-8	.	few	TGTGCCAGCAGCCTGGGAGCGAATGGCTACACCTTC	CASSLGANGYTF
TRBJ2-3	TRBV27	TRBD2	.	TGTGCCAGCAGTTCCGGGACTAGCGGGAGTACGCAGTATTTT	CASSSGTSGSTQYF
TRBJ2-1	TRBV30	TRBD1	.	TGTGCCTGGAGTGTACTGGGACAGGGCAGGGATGAGCAGTTCTTC	CAWSVLGQGRDEQFF
TRBJ1-2	TRBV6-1	.	.	TGTGCCAGCAGCCCGGGACAAATGAACTATGGCTACACCTTC	CASSPGQMNYGYTF
TRBJ2-6	TRBV5-6	TRBD1	.	TGTGCCAGCAGCTTGGGGCTTAGGGGACAGCTCTCTGGGGCCAACGTCCTGACTTTC	CASSLGLRGQLSGANVLTF
TRBJ2-5	TRBV5-4	.	.	TGTGCCAGCAGCTCCCATAACGGGGAGACCCAGTACTTC	CASSSHNGETQYF
TRBJ2-3	TRBV2	.	.	TGTGCCAGCTCCCCAGGGGCTACGAGCACAGATACGCAGTATTTT	CASSPGATSTDTQYF
TRBJ2-7	TRBV14	TRBD1	.	TGTGCCAGCAGCCTCCATTTTCCCGGGACAGGGGGGTACGAGCAGTACTTC	CASSLHFPGTGGYEQYF
TRBJ2-7	TRBV2	.	.	TGTGCCAGCAGAAGGGCAGGGAGGTTCGACGAGCAGTACTTC	CASRRAGRFDEQYF
TRBJ2-2	TRBV5-1	.	.	TGCGCCAGCAGGCTTGGGGGCGGTCGCACCGGGGAGCTGTTTTTT	CASRLGGGRTGELFF
TRBJ2-3	TRBV5-1	TRBD1	.	TGCGCCAGCAGCTTGGGGACAGGGCACACAGATACGCAGTATTTT	CASSLGTGHTDTQYF
TRBJ2-2	TRBV30	.	.	TGTGCCTGGAGGGCAGGGTCGAACACCGGGGAGCTGTTTTTT	CAWRAGSNTGELFF
TRBJ1-2	TRBV10-2	.	.	TGCGCCAGCATAACCCAAATGCTCCCAGGAAACTATGGCTACACCTTC	CASITQMLPGNYGYTF
TRBJ2-5	TRBV29-1	.	.	TGCAGCGTTGAACGACAATTCGTATACTTC	CSVERQFVYF
TRBJ1-2	TRBV6-5	TRBD1	.	TGTGCCAGCAGTCTCCTTGGACAGGGCCTGGGTGGCTACACCTTC	CASSLLGQGLGGYTF
TRBJ2-5	TRBV2	.	.	TGTGCCAGCAGTAAAGGGACTCGAGAGACCCAGTACTTC	CASSKGTRETQYF
TRBJ1-4	TRBV4-1	TRBD1	.	TGCGCCAGCAGCCAAGATCTAGGACAGGGGCCCGGACGGCGAATTTTT	CASSQDLGQGPGRRIF